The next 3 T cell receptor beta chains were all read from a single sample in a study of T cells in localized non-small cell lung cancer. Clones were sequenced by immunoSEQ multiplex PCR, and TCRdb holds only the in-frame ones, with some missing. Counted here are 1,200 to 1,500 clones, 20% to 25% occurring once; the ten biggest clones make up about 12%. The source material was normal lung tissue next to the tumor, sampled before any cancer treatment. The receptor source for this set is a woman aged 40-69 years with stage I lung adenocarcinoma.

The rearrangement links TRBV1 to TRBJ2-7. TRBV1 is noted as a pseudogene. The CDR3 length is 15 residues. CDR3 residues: CTSSQDVRGSYEQYF. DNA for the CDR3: TGCACCAGCAGCCAAGATGTCCGTGGCTCCTACGAGCAGTACTTC.

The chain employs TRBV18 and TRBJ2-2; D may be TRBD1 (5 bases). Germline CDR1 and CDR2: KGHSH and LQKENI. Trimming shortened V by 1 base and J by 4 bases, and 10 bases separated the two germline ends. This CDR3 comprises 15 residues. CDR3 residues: CASSPQGRATGELFF. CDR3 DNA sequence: TGTGCCAGCTCACCACAGGGGCGAGCCACCGGGGAGCTGTTTTTT.

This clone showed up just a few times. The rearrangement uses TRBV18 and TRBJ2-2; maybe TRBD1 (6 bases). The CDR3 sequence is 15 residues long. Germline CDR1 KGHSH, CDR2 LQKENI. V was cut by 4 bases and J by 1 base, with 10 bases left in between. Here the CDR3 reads CASSRSTGNTGELFF. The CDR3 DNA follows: TGTGCCAGCTCACGTTCGACAGGGAACACCGGGGAGCTGTTTTTT.